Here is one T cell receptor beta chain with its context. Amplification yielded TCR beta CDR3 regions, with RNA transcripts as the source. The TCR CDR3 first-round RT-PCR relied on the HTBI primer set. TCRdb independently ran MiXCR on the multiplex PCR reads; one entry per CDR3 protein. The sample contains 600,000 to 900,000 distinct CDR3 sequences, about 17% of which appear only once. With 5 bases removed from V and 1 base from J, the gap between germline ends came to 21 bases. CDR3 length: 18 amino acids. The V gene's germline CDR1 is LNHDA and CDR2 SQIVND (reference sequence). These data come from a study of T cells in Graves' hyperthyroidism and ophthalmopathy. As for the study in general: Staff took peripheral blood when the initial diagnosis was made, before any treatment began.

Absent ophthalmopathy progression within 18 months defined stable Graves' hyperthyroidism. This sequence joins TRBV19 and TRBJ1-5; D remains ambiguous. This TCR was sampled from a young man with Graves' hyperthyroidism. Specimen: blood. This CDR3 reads CASSPYLMDLGSNQPQHF. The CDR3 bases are TGTGCCAGTAGTCCCTACCTAATGGACCTGGGGAGCAATCAGCCCCAGCATTTT.